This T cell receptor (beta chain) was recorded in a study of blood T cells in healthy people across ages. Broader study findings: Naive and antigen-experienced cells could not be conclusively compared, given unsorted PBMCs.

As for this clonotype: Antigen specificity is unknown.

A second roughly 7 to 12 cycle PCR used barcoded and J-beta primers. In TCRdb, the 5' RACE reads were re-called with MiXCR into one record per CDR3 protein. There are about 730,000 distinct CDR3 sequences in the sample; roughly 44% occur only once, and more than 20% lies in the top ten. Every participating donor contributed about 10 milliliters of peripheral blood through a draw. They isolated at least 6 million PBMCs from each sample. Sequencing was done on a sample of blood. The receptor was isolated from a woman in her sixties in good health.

The DNA of the CDR3 is TGCAGTGCTCCGGGTAGGGGGCACACTGAAGCTTTCTTT. Translating gives CSAPGRGHTEAFF. The chain carries TRBV20-1 and TRBJ1-1; 7 bases fit TRBD1. The V and J ends lost 5 bases and 3 bases, in that order; junction bases with no gene match: 6. This CDR3 is 13 amino acids long. Germline loops: CDR1 DFQATT, CDR2 SNEGSKA (reference sequence).